This entry concerns a single TCR beta chain. Its antigen is unknown. This record belongs to a study of cytotoxic CD8 clonotypes in ibrutinib-treated CLL. Study-level points and caveats: Upon ibrutinib response clonality rose, and upon progression it fell back toward baseline. Under treatment, the uncommon public clonotypes either contracted or remained stable. Exceeding age-matched healthy donors, baseline clonality also tracked the counts of circulating CD8+ T cells.

The germline CDR1 and CDR2 sequences are LNHDA and SQIVND (reference sequence). Germline trimming cut 10 bases from V and 7 bases from J; bases unmatched to any gene: 7. The CDR3 consists of 14 residues. Assay used: immunoSEQ multiplex PCR; TCRdb lists only in-frame clones, some missing. The table includes under 200,000 clones, approximately 80% detected once. Extraction of around 1.9 micrograms of genomic DNA from cryopreserved PBMCs supplied material for TCR beta libraries. Sequenced material: PBMCs, taken after 24 months of ibrutinib treatment. V gene TRBV19 combines with J gene TRBJ2-5; 15 nucleotides match TRBD2. The sequence was collected from a human donor with chronic lymphocytic leukemia. The CDR3 DNA sequence: TGTGCCACTGGACTAGCGGGAGGGCTTGGGACCCAGTACTTC. This sequence encodes CATGLAGGLGTQYF.